This TCR beta chain was identified in a study of cytomegalovirus exposure and HLA in healthy donors (dated 2017 in TCRdb). Background on the whole study: According to an earlier analysis of 587 of the donors, about 180 million T cells yielded roughly 110 million unique TCR beta sequences and about 300 Gb of sequence data. The study used immunosequencing to profile the T cell repertoires of under 700 subjects and linked those repertoires to cytomegalovirus serostatus. In the later analysis, no new phenotypic data were used to find candidate immune exposures; instead, reliance was placed on TCR beta sequences and their occurrence across donors. Typing coverage differed by locus: A, B, C, DRB1 and DQB1 were typed in about 629-640 donors, DQA1 in roughly 510, DPA1 in some 610, and DPB1 in 472. Class I and class II HLA loci were covered by the typing at four-digit resolution. Of the 300 to 500 genotyped donors, 80% to 90% were placed in the genetic ancestry cluster associated with self-reported Caucasian donors. All discovery cohort repertoires had been generated on a single sequencing platform. About five DR-DQ haplotypes were treated as single units for association and clustering because of strong linkage in the cohort. Besides the first cohort of hundreds of subjects, a separate validation cohort made up of roughly 120 different subjects was used. In an earlier analysis of 587 of the donors, high-throughput TCR beta sequencing was used to judge whether each TCR beta V gene segment behaved as functional or pseudogenic. A later analysis re-analyzed previously published TCR beta repertoires from 500 to 700 donors and added high-resolution HLA genotyping to study TCR occurrence patterns. A later genetic analysis used genome-wide SNP genotypes for about three fifths of the roughly 700 donors, treating that subset as a discovery cohort. The study aimed to test whether cataloging public T cell receptors could reveal signatures of past pathogen exposure. An early release that covered fewer than 800 HLA-typed donors contained about 290 gigabases of sequencing data and 80 million or so unique TCR sequences. High-throughput TCR immunosequencing, statistical association of individual TCRs with disease status, and machine learning were combined to predict cytomegalovirus infection status. Among several hundred genotyped donors of the cohort, an average of roughly 230,000 unique TCR beta nucleotide sequences was sequenced per donor, of which 15% to 20% were non-productive. Alongside the repertoire data, information on donor age, sex, ethnicity and CMV serostatus was compiled. Overall study results and their limits: In vitro tests confirmed that a few of the cytomegalovirus-associated TCR beta chains recognize cytomegalovirus antigens. In a later analysis, HLA-associated TCR beta chains showed more clonal expansion and lower generation probabilities than non-associated chains that were equally common. Across donors, most TCR sequences were observed very rarely, whereas some public TCRs were present in many individuals. Correlated functional status among segregating V segments might reflect linkage disequilibrium, but an unknown experimental factor could not be ruled out. The cohort was sequenced for TCR beta chains only, and without alpha or paired-chain data the features that could be detected were limited. When HLA alleles, especially DR and DQ, strongly co-occurred, TCR associations were difficult to assign to individual alleles. According to a later analysis, TCR association rates differed among HLA loci, with DRB1 alleles showing the most associated TCRs and HLA-C alleles showing the fewest. The sequencing pipeline was judged likely to have produced a cluster of highly shared sequence variants as a technical artifact. Sequencing depth was assumed to be roughly uniform across donors in the presence/absence analyses, though that assumption may not hold. The authors suggested that the approach could potentially be extended to other disease states and immunological phenotypes. The only immune exposure information available for the cohort was CMV serostatus. According to a later analysis, most CMV-associated TCR beta chains appeared to be HLA-restricted, and the HLA associations seemed to be driven largely by CMV exposure. Several of the top co-occurrence clusters appeared to be linked to parvovirus B19, influenza, CMV and Epstein-Barr virus, according to a later analysis. V-gene and J-gene trimming of TCR beta chains was associated with a missense DCLRE1C variant in a later genetic analysis, and the association was replicated in an independent cohort. A further reported finding was that TCR beta sequences accurately predicted the HLA-A and HLA-B alleles for most subjects in the first cohort. The study gave a list of 150 to 200 TCR beta chains associated with cytomegalovirus. A later analysis associated 16,951 TCR beta sequences with specific HLA alleles at a false discovery rate of 0.05. Broadly in line with IMGT annotations, most TCR beta V segments showed up in productive rearrangements about 87% or about 30% of the time in an earlier analysis of about 500 of the donors. HLA typing was unavailable for some donors at each locus, so association tests used only the typed subset. Cytomegalovirus status was reported to be diagnosed by the classifier with high specificity and sensitivity in both the original and validation cohorts. Because counts were too low, roughly 18 rarely observed V segments, including chromosome 9 orphons, were left out of the earlier analysis of a few hundred of the donors. According to a later genetic analysis, donors in an Asian-associated ancestry cluster had fewer N-insertions in productive TCRs than the approximately 690-donor mean.

Concerning this clone: It has no known antigen specificity. No much larger clone is present one base from it, and per-base qualities are unavailable.

To prepare the library, the immunoSEQ multiplex PCR assay was applied. The multiplex PCR relied on a mix of 60 forward primers for TCR Vbeta segments and 13 reverse primers for TCR Jbeta segments. A multiplex PCR assay on genomic DNA amplified the CDR3 region of rearranged TCR beta genes. The Illumina HiSeq System was used to sequence the amplified TCR beta libraries as 87-base-pair reads. Per the original workflow: A later analysis tallied 75 million to 95 million unique TCR beta chains across the roughly 610 repertoires, and about 12 million of those chains were shared by two or more donors. A nearest-neighbor algorithm error-corrected the raw reads and collapsed the reads into unique sequences, merging closely related sequences to remove PCR and sequencing errors. Alignment of CDR3 sequences to IMGT reference sequences was used to assign V, D and J gene segments. Each retained sequence needed at least a six-nucleotide match to both a V gene segment and a J gene segment. Rearrangements were called productive when the CDR3 lacked stop codons and stayed in frame with V and J; all others were non-productive. CDR3 was defined by IMGT convention, running from the second conserved V-encoded cysteine to the conserved J-encoded phenylalanine. The earlier analysis of about 610 of the donors excluded any sequence lacking an unambiguous match to a single V gene segment. In an earlier analysis of 587 of the donors, V segments were called functional above 56.7% productive rearrangements and were called segregating when the between-donor standard deviation exceeded 5%. A statistical classification framework was built for diagnosing cytomegalovirus status from the catalog of TCR beta chain sequences. V and J gene assignment, in a later analysis, came from comparing TCR nucleotide sequences with IMGT/GENE-DB human TR gene sequences. In a later analysis, CDR3 sequences and most-parsimonious VDJ recombination scenarios were assigned using the TCRdist pipeline. A later analysis defined each TCR beta chain by its CDR3 amino acid sequence plus V-gene family, and excluded reads lacking a unique V-gene family. To address suspected cross-contamination and a sequencing artifact, a later analysis removed around 590 highly shared, low-generation-probability nucleotide sequences. A later analysis calculated a clonal expansion index for each public chain from normalized within-repertoire ranks of inferred template counts. Generation probabilities in a later analysis came from a VDJ recombination model fitted to out-of-frame rearrangements, and those results were checked against IGoR. A later analysis scored TCR-TCR, TCR-HLA and TCR-CMV co-occurrence with hypergeometric tests, applying a repertoire-size bias correction to TCR pairs. A later analysis estimated false discovery rates by permuting HLA or CMV assignments 20 times. A later analysis grouped co-occurring TCRs with DBSCAN, adding TCRdist sequence similarity when clustering within HLA-allele-positive subsets. Repertoires with fewer than 30,000 or more than 120,000 public chains, plus five repertoires with anomalous nucleotide sharing, were excluded from co-occurrence clustering. The source is immuneACCESS, and TCRdb retained only in-frame sequences with V and J called. Part of the clones is not carried over; for the studies checked, unresolved V genes explain less than half of this, and the remainder is unexplained. For V, J and clone size, that table is used; D and trimming come from the DNA. Present in this sample are 150,000 to 200,000 clones, over 75% of which were seen just once. Of the sample, 0.2% to 0.3% falls within the top ten clones.

The cohort comprised around 700 healthy bone marrow donors. At the time of sampling, all cohort members were nominally healthy, though unrecorded immune exposures were likely present. The donor tested CMV seronegative and was one of the 352 seronegative cohort members. A peripheral blood sample was collected from each donor, and TCR beta sequencing was performed on peripheral blood mononuclear cells. The Qiagen DNeasy Blood Extraction Kit was used to extract genomic DNA from the blood cell samples. Sequenced: PBMCs. This TCR derives from a girl in the first two years of life in good health and CMV-seronegative.

The nucleotide sequence reads as follows: TGTGCCAGCAGTGCTAGCGGGAGCGGTGGAGATACGCAGTATTTT. It specifies CASSASGSGGDTQYF. In this chain, TRBV2 is recombined with TRBJ2-3, with 10 bases matching TRBD2. CDR1 and CDR2 are drawn from the germline V gene: SNHLY, FYNNEI. V ends up 4 bases short and J 5 bases short, with an unmatched junction base count of 6. The CDR3 runs 15 amino acids, cysteine and phenylalanine included. Only the CDR3 portion is preserved as DNA: 45 bases, with reading frame beginning at the first base.